A single sample is the source of the 27 T cell receptor beta chains below, sequenced in a study of blood T cell repertoires in COVID-19. Produced via immunoSEQ multiplex PCR; TCRdb's table is partial and in-frame only. This table holds 120,000 to 150,000 clones, over 75% found once. Sequenced sample: peripheral blood. All receptors derive from a woman in her fifties or sixties with COVID-19, enrolled during active disease.

The chain employs TRBV11-3 and TRBJ1-1; 10 bases fit TRBD1. V lost 5 bases and J lost 5; bases outside the gene matches: 11. Germline assignment: CDR1 SGHNT and CDR2 YENEEA. The CDR3 covers 16 residues. CDR3 loop: CASSPGDRGRLTEAFF. The CDR3 DNA reads as TGTGCCAGCAGCCCGGGAGACAGGGGGCGACTTACTGAAGCTTTCTTT. Combining the CDR3 with reference TRBV11-3 and TRBJ1-1 gives the whole variable domain EAGVVQSPRYKIIEKKQPVAFWCNPISGHNTLYWYLQNLGQGPELLIRYENEEAVDDSQLPKDRFSAERLKGVDSTLKIQPAELGDSAVYLCASSPGDRGRLTEAFFGQGTRLTVV.

The genes are TRBV7-9 and TRBJ1-2, with D perhaps TRBD1 (6 bases). CDR3 length equals 15 residues. V dropped 6 bases and J dropped 8 bases, with 22 bases sitting between them. CDR1 and CDR2 (germline): SEHNR, FQNEAQ (reference sequence). The CDR3 here is CASSRHNEQGKGYTF. Written as DNA, the CDR3 is TGTGCCAGCAGTCGCCACAACGAACAGGGAAAAGGCTACACCTTC.

This chain links TRBV5-1 with TRBJ2-5, with D possibly matching TRBD1 (6 bases). Trimming took 7 bases from V and 5 from J, leaving 12 bases between them. The CDR3 has 12 residues. Germline V lookup: CDR1 SGHRS, CDR2 YFSETQ. CDR3 protein: CASGRGFETQYF. The DNA for the CDR3 is TGCGCCAGCGGCAGGGGCTTTGAGACCCAGTACTTC.

The chain employs TRBV10-3 and TRBJ2-7; 10 nucleotides match TRBD1. Germline V gives CDR1 ENHRY, CDR2 SYGVKD. The CDR3 length is 17 residues. With V trimmed by 4 bases and J by 0 bases, 9 bases remained unmatched. DNA for the CDR3: TGTGCCATCAGTGGAGGGGGACAGGGGCTTGACTCCTACGAGCAGTACTTC. Residues: CAISGGGQGLDSYEQYF.

The chain carries TRBV5-8 and TRBJ2-7; 8 bases map to TRBD2. CDR1 and CDR2 from the germline V gene are SGHTS and YDEGEE. The trim removed 0 bases at V and 3 bases at J, leaving 2 bases unmatched. The CDR3 is made up of 14 amino acids. Here the CDR3 reads CASSLGLASYEQYF. The CDR3 coding sequence is TGTGCCAGCAGCTTGGGACTAGCGAGCTACGAGCAGTACTTC.

V gene TRBV9 combines with J gene TRBJ1-4; a weak D match, TRBD1 (5 bases). Between the trimmed V and J ends, which lost 0 bases and 4 bases, there was a span of 7 bases. CDR1 and CDR2 (germline): SGDLS, YYNGEE. The CDR3 sequence is 14 residues long. The CDR3 reads CASSVGGSNEKLFF. The CDR3 bases are TGTGCCAGCAGCGTAGGGGGCAGTAATGAAAAACTGTTTTTT.

The V and J genes are TRBV3-1 (or the pseudogene TRBV3-2) and TRBJ1-5; 7 bases match TRBD1. This CDR3 spans 16 amino acids. In germline, CDR1 is LGHDT, CDR2 YNNKEL (reference sequence). J lost 0 bases, V lost 1 base, and 3 bases had no gene match. CDR3 coding DNA: TGTGCCAGCAGCCAAGGGAGGGGGCATAGCAATCAGCCCCAGCATTTT. It translates to CASSQGRGHSNQPQHF.

This rearrangement joins TRBV7-6 to TRBJ2-2, with a weak D call TRBD1 (6 bases). This CDR3 comprises 16 residues. CDR1 SGHVS and CDR2 FNYEAQ come from the germline V gene. V lost 5 bases to trimming and J lost 3 bases, with 16 bases between them. This CDR3 reads CASSPITGSDTGELFF. The CDR3 nucleotides are TGTGCCAGCAGCCCCATAACAGGGTCGGACACCGGGGAGCTGTTTTTT. Filled out from reference TRBV7-6 and TRBJ2-2, the complete variable domain reads GAGVSQSPRYKVTKRGQDVALRCDPISGHVSLYWYRQALGQGPEFLTYFNYEAQQDKSGLPNDRFSAERPEGSISTLTIQRTEQRDSAMYRCASSPITGSDTGELFFGEGSRLTVL.

Here the CDR3 reads CSAPSDYGYTF. DNA of the CDR3: TGCAGTGCTCCGAGTGACTATGGCTACACCTTC. V usage is TRBV20-1 and J usage is TRBJ1-2; D gene uncertain. Trimming cost V 5 bases and J 3 bases, with 7 bases left between them. CDR1 is DFQATT, CDR2 SNEGSKA, per germline (reference sequence). The CDR3 is 11 amino acids.

The V call is TRBV19, the J call TRBJ2-5; TRBD1 matches at 8 bases. Trimming removed 6 bases from V and 4 bases from J; junction bases left unmatched: 10. CDR1 and CDR2 from the germline V gene are LNHDA and SQIVND (reference sequence). The CDR3 totals 15 residues. The CDR3 DNA sequence: TGTGCCAGTAGGAGGACAGGGCCGGAGGGAGAGACCCAGTACTTC. Translated, it gives CASRRTGPEGETQYF.

The chain employs TRBV5-1 and TRBJ1-1; D perhaps matches TRBD1 (6 bases). From germline, CDR1 is SGHRS and CDR2 YFSETQ. The ends were cut back, 4 bases at V and 5 bases at J, with 9 bases in the middle. CDR3 length equals 12 residues. The CDR3 region is CASSHGQTEAFF. The CDR3 nucleotides read TGCGCCAGCAGCCATGGACAGACTGAAGCTTTCTTT.

The V call is TRBV6-1, the J call TRBJ2-1; 10 nucleotides match TRBD1. This CDR3 contains 15 residues. V was clipped by 1 base and J by 3 bases; unmatched bases: 0. The germline V gene has CDR1 MNHNS and CDR2 SASEGT. CDR3 bases: TGTGCCAGCAGTGAAGGGACAGGGGGCTACAATGAGCAGTTCTTC. Its protein is CASSEGTGGYNEQFF.

This rearrangement joins TRBV27 to TRBJ1-2; 7 bases align to TRBD1. Germline values: CDR1 MNHEY, CDR2 SMNVEV (reference sequence). The CDR3 extends over 17 amino acids. V shed 5 bases, J shed 1 base, and the junction held 13 bases outside the gene matches. The CDR3, as DNA: TGTGCCAGCAGTCCCGGGGCCGGGACAGTCTATAACTATGGCTACACCTTC. Translated, it gives CASSPGAGTVYNYGYTF.

The chain recombines TRBV30 with TRBJ1-3; D gene uncertain. V shed 0 bases and J shed 5 bases, with 8 bases lying between them. The germline V gene has CDR1 GTSNPN and CDR2 SVGIG (reference sequence). CDR3 length: 13 residues. The CDR3 DNA follows: TGTGCCTGGAGTGTGGAACAGCGAAACACCATATATTTT. Amino acid sequence: CAWSVEQRNTIYF.

The J gene is TRBJ2-5, the V gene TRBV6-5; D remains ambiguous. Trimming removed 6 bases from V and 1 base from J, with 9 bases in between. In germline, CDR1 is MNHEY, CDR2 SVGAGI. This CDR3 comprises 13 residues. The CDR3 spells CASRTPRQETQYF. The CDR3, as DNA: TGTGCCAGCAGAACACCCCGCCAAGAGACCCAGTACTTC.

The chain has TRBV4-3 and TRBJ2-5; D is perhaps TRBD2 (6 bases). V was shortened by 0 bases and J by 5 bases, with 19 bases between the two germline ends. The CDR3 loop spans 17 amino acids. Germline values: CDR1 LGHNA, CDR2 YSLEER. The CDR3 nucleotides read TGCGCCAGCAGCCAAGAAGTGAAATCAGGGCGGGGTGAGACCCAGTACTTC. This translates into CASSQEVKSGRGETQYF.

The rearrangement uses TRBV5-5 and TRBJ1-1, with 7 bases that match TRBD1. V trimming: 7 bases; J trimming: 8 bases; junction bases outside the gene matches: 14. CDR1 and CDR2 from the germline V gene are SGHKS and YYEKEE (reference sequence). The CDR3 sequence is 14 residues long. In DNA form, the CDR3 reads TGTGCCAGCTATCCCCCCTCTCGGACAGGCGAAGCTTTCTTT. The encoded protein is CASYPPSRTGEAFF.

The V call is TRBV7-3, the J call TRBJ2-1; 11 bases map to TRBD2. CDR3 length equals 16 residues. Unmatched junction bases numbered 3, after V lost 5 bases and J lost 0 bases. Germline V lookup: CDR1 SGHTA, CDR2 FQGTGA. The CDR3 DNA is TGTGCCAGCAGCCTCCTAGCGGGGGGCTCCTACAATGAGCAGTTCTTC. It encodes CASSLLAGGSYNEQFF.

This chain joins TRBV6-6 and TRBJ2-1, with a tentative D call TRBD1 (5 bases). The germline gives CDR1 MNHNY, CDR2 SVGAGI (reference sequence). V lost 0 bases and J 11 bases, leaving 17 bases between the germline ends. The CDR3 totals 15 residues. The CDR3 DNA reads TGTGCCAGCAGTTACTCGATTTTGGCAGGACACCAGCAGTTCTTC. Residues: CASSYSILAGHQQFF.

This clone has more than one count but fewer than ten. This specimen includes other DNA sequences encoding the same CDR3. The genes are TRBV6-5 and TRBJ2-7; 8 nucleotides agree with TRBD1. Germline V gives CDR1 MNHEY, CDR2 SVGAGI. This CDR3 contains 14 residues. Trimming at V came to 6 bases and at J to 0 bases, leaving 4 bases not matched to a gene. CDR3 in amino acids: CASSRTGSSYEQYF. CDR3 coding DNA: TGTGCCAGCAGCCGGACAGGGTCCTCCTACGAGCAGTACTTC.

This chain links TRBV5-1 with TRBJ1-6; 10 nucleotides agree with TRBD1. The CDR3 spans 14 residues. CDR1 and CDR2 (germline): SGHRS, YFSETQ. With V trimmed by 6 bases and J by 8 bases, 5 bases remained unmatched. The CDR3 sequence: CASMIGTGDSPLHF. As DNA, the CDR3 is TGCGCCAGCATGATCGGGACAGGGGATTCACCCCTCCACTTT.

This sequence joins TRBV4-3 and TRBJ2-3; possible D gene TRBD2, 5 bases. CDR3 length equals 15 residues. V lost 2 bases to trimming and J lost 0 bases, with 9 bases between them. Germline CDR1 LGHNA, CDR2 YSLEER. The CDR3 nucleotides read TGCGCCAGCAGCCAACAAGCGGCCAGCACAGATACGCAGTATTTT. Amino acids: CASSQQAASTDTQYF.

The V and J genes are TRBV29-1 and TRBJ2-1; D is unclear. CDR3 length: 12 residues. With 3 bases removed from V and 6 bases from J, the gap between germline ends came to 9 bases. Germline CDR1 is SQVTM and CDR2 is ANQGSEA. The CDR3 sequence is CSVEVGPNEQFF. Written as DNA, the CDR3 is TGCAGCGTTGAGGTGGGCCCCAATGAGCAGTTCTTC.

The chain is built from TRBV30 and TRBJ2-7, with D perhaps TRBD2 (5 bases). This CDR3 region has 11 residues. Germline V lookup: CDR1 GTSNPN, CDR2 SVGIG (reference sequence). V lost 4 bases, J lost 4 bases, and 8 bases lay in between. The CDR3 DNA reads as TGTGCCTGGATGGACTTGTACGAGCAGTACTTC. Protein sequence: CAWMDLYEQYF.

This CDR3 is CASSSVTGGQETQYF. In DNA, the CDR3 is TGCGCCAGCAGTTCTGTCACAGGGGGCCAAGAGACCCAGTACTTC. The chain uses TRBV10-1 and TRBJ2-5; 8 bases map to TRBD1. CDR1 and CDR2 (germline): WNHNN, SYGVQD (reference sequence). The CDR3 extends over 15 amino acids. J lost 1 base, V lost 5 bases, and 6 bases had no gene match.

The CDR3 DNA follows: TGTGCCAGCACCGATCTATTCCGGCGGCAGAGCAATCAGCCCCAGCATTTT. Translating gives CASTDLFRRQSNQPQHF. The V and J genes are TRBV21-1 and TRBJ1-5. TRBV21-1 is given as a pseudogene. CDR3 size: 17 residues.

The table lists this clone with a few counts. The chain joins TRBV18 to TRBJ1-2, with 7 bases that match TRBD1. The CDR3 totals 15 residues. The V and J ends lost 1 base and 8 bases, in that order; junction bases with no gene match: 10. Germline CDR1 KGHSH, CDR2 LQKENI. The CDR3 bases are TGTGCCAGCTCACCACAAGAAGGGGGCCACGGCGGCTACACCTTC. Encoded protein: CASSPQEGGHGGYTF.